This TCR beta chain was sequenced in a study of blood T cell repertoires in COVID-19. Study context: Samples taken during acute and convalescent COVID-19 were collected in the United States, Italy and Spain. T cells, B-cell-depleted T cells, or PBMCs provided the cDNA or gDNA that served as material.

Losses at the gene ends were 4 bases for V and 9 bases for J; bases not matched to a gene: 4. Germline CDR1 is SGHRS and CDR2 is YFSETQ. The CDR3 consists of 13 residues. How the authors handled the data: Estimates of nucleated cell counts were drawn from the amplification of reference gene primers. Assay: immunoSEQ multiplex PCR; the TCRdb copy retains only in-frame clones and omits some. The V and J calls and clone size are taken from that table; D and trimming were inferred from the DNA. Of more than 55,000 clones listed, 70% to 80% are singletons. The chain joins TRBV5-1 to TRBJ2-4; TRBD1 aligns across 10 bases. This receptor was identified in a man older than 75 with active or convalescent COVID-19. Material for sequencing was peripheral blood. CDR3 bases: TGCGCCAGCAGCCTAGGACAGGGGGGCATTCAGTACTTC. Protein sequence: CASSLGQGGIQYF.